This note documents a single TCR beta chain sequence. Profiling relied on immunoSEQ multiplex PCR, and the TCRdb table lists in-frame clones only, not all of them. The data contain about 200,000 clones, around 83% of them singletons. The germline CDR1 and CDR2 sequences are SQVTM and ANQGSEA. The ends lost 4 bases at V and 5 bases at J; junction bases unmatched: 6. The CDR3 extends over 13 amino acids. The sample originates from a study of blood T cell repertoires in COVID-19. Across the whole study: Donors in the United States, Italy and Spain gave samples during acute or convalescent COVID-19.

The genes are TRBV29-1 and TRBJ2-5; 8 bases are a match to TRBD1. The sample comprised peripheral blood. The receptor comes from a woman older than 75 with acute or convalescent COVID-19. The CDR3 reads CSVAGRGHETQYF. CDR3 DNA: TGCAGCGTTGCTGGCAGGGGGCACGAGACCCAGTACTTC.